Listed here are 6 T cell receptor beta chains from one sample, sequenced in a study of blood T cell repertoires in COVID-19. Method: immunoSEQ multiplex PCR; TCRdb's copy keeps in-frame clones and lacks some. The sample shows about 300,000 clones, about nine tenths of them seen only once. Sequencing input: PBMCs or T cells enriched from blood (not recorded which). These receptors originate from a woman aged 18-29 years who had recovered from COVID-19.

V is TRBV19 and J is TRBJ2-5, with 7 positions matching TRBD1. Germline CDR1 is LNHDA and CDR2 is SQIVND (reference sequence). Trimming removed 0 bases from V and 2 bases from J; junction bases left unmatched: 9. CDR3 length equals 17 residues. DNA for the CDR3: TGTGCCAGTAGTATAGATCCGGCAGGGGGAACTCAAGAGACCCAGTACTTC. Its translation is CASSIDPAGGTQETQYF.

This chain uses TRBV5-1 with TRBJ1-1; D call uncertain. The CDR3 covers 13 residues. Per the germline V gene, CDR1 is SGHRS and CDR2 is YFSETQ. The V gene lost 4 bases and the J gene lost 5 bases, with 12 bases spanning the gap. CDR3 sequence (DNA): TGCGCCAGCAGCCTGGGTCTCCGGACTGAAGCTTTCTTT. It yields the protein CASSLGLRTEAFF.

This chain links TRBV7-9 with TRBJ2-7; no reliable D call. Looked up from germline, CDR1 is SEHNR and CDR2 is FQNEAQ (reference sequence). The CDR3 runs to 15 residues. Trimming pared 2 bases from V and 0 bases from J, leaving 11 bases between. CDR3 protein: CASSLIEASSYEQYF. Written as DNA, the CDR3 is TGTGCCAGCAGCTTAATAGAGGCTAGCTCCTACGAGCAGTACTTC.

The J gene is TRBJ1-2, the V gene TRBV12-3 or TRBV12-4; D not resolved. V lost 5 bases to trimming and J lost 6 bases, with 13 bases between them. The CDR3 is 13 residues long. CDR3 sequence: CASSQSLGDGYTF. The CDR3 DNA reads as TGTGCCAGCAGTCAATCCTTGGGCGATGGCTACACCTTC.

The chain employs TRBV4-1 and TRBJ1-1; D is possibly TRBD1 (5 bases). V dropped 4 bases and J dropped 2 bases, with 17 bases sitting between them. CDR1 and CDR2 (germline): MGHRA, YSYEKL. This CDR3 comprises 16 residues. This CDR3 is CASSRGGDEGNTEAFF. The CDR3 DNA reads TGCGCCAGCAGCCGAGGAGGGGATGAGGGAAACACTGAAGCTTTCTTT.

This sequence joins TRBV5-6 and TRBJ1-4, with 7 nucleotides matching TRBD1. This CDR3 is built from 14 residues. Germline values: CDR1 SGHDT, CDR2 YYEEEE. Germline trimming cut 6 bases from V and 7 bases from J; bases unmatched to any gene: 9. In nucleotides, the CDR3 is TGTGCCAGCACCTTCAGACAGGGCGGTGAAAAACTGTTTTTT. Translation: CASTFRQGGEKLFF.